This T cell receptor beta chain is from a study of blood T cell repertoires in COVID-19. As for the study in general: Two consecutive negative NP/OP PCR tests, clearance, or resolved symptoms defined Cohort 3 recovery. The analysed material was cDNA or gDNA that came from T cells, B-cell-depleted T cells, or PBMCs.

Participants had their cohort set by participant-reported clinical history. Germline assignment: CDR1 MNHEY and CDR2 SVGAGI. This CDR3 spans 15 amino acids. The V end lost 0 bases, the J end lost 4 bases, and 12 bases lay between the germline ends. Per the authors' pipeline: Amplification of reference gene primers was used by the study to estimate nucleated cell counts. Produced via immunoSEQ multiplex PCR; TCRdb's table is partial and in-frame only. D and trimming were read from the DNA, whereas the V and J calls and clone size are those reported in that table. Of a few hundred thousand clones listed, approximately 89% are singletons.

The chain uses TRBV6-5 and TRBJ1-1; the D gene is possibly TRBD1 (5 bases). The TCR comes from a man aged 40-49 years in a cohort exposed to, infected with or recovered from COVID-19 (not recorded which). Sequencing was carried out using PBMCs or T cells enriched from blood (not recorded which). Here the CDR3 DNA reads TGTGCCAGCAGTTACTCCCGCGGGGCCGGCACTGAAGCTTTCTTT. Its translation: CASSYSRGAGTEAFF.